This T cell receptor beta chain was recovered during a study of blood T cells in healthy people across ages. Together with a sample-barcoded 5' primer, a J-beta primer mix was included in a second PCR lasting roughly 7 to 11 cycles. One entry per CDR3 protein, called by TCRdb with MiXCR from the 5' RACE reads. The data contain more than 750,000 distinct CDR3 sequences, 25% to 30% of them singletons. The CDR3 consists of 13 residues. V shed 6 bases and J shed 5 bases, with 13 bases lying between them. A further study also used this sample, focusing on T cells of mothers and their children. From that paper: Three healthy Caucasian mothers, along with their six children, were the donors. Each mother gave over 8.5 million TCR beta CDR3 reads; each child, several million. Slightly higher but non-significant overlap marked related mother-child pairs versus unrelated pairs. No persistent microchimeric T cell clones were detected at approximately 91 clones per million clonotypes sensitivity.

The V call is TRBV12-3 or TRBV12-4, the J call TRBJ2-5; a possible D gene is TRBD1 (6 bases). The sequencing sample was made of blood. The sequence was obtained from a middle-aged woman in good health. The CDR3 DNA reads as TGTGCCAGCAGAACTACAGGGTTGGAGACCCAGTACTTC. The encoded protein is CASRTTGLETQYF.